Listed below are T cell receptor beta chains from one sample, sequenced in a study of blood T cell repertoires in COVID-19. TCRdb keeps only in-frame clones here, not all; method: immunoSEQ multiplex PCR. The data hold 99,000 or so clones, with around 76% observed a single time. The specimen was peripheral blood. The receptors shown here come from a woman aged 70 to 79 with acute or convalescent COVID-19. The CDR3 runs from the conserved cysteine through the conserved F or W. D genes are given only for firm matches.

CAWRGRTEIIF . TRBV30
CATSDLGGDTQYF . TRBV24-1
CASSYDGSRQETQYF . TRBV6-2/TRBV6-3
CASSVEAGMGEQYF . TRBV9
CASSQGQGTTQYF . TRBV3-1/TRBV3-2
CASSPELAGPTDTQYF TRBD2 TRBV18
CASSLAYGGIFSYNEQFF . TRBV7-6
CASSQRSAAGQGYTGELFF TRBD1 TRBV3-1/TRBV3-2
CASSKDPGQNYNEQFF TRBD1 TRBV9
CASSLARGLRLGEQFF . TRBV5-8
CASSQGGKGATEAFF . TRBV3-1/TRBV3-2
CASSDSLGKPQHF . TRBV2
CASNSGTDGYNEQFF TRBD1 TRBV5-4
CASSVGPGVNTEAFF . TRBV9
CASSFLEKLFF . TRBV12-3/TRBV12-4
CASSLDGRGDQETQYF TRBD2 TRBV5-1